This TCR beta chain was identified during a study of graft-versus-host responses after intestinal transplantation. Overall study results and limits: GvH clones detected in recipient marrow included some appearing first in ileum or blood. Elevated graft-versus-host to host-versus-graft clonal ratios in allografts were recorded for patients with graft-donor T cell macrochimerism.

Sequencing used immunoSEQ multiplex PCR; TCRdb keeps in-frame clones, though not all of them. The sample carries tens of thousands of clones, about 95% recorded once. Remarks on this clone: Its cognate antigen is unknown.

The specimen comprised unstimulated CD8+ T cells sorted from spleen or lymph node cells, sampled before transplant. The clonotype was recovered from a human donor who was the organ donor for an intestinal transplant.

This chain's CDR3 is CASRLQGDNSPLHF. For the CDR3, the DNA is TGTGCCAGCAGGCTACAGGGTGATAATTCACCCCTCCACTTT. The chain uses TRBV27 and TRBJ1-6, with D maybe TRBD1 (6 bases). Trimming stripped 6 bases from V and 5 bases from J, with 11 bases between. Germline V gene sequence: CDR1 MNHEY, CDR2 SMNVEV (reference sequence). The CDR3 is made up of 14 amino acids.